One sample yielded the 25 T cell receptor beta chains listed below, sequenced in a study of blood T cell repertoires in COVID-19. The protocol was immunoSEQ multiplex PCR, while the TCRdb copy is restricted to in-frame clones and leaves out a portion. The table has tens of thousands of clones, almost 95% seen once; the top ten hold nearly 6.5%. The sample taken for sequencing was peripheral blood. These receptors were taken from a woman aged 60-75 years with active COVID-19.

The CDR3 reads CASRLGGQETQYF. CDR3 nucleotide sequence: TGCGCCAGCAGATTAGGGGGCCAAGAGACCCAGTACTTC. The chain uses TRBV10-2 and TRBJ2-5; D may be TRBD1 (6 bases). The V end lost 6 bases, the J end lost 1 base, and 9 bases lay between the germline ends. CDR1 is WSHSY, CDR2 SAAADI, per germline. The CDR3 runs to 13 residues.

The rearrangement links TRBV19 to TRBJ2-4, with 12 bases fitting TRBD1. This CDR3 has 16 amino acids. The J segment lost 6 bases and the V segment lost 5 bases, leaving 8 bases of the junction unmatched. Germline CDR1 LNHDA, CDR2 SQIVND (reference sequence). CDR3 sequence reads: CASSATRDRGRNIQYF. CDR3 bases: TGTGCCAGTAGTGCGACTCGGGACAGGGGGCGAAACATTCAGTACTTC.

A few counts support this clone. CDR3 amino acids: CASSDGVVSYEQYF. The CDR3 DNA reads as TGTGCCAGCAGTGACGGGGTTGTCTCCTACGAGCAGTACTTC. This chain links TRBV2 with TRBJ2-7; possibly TRBD2 for D (5 bases). CDR1 and CDR2 from the germline V gene are SNHLY and FYNNEI. The CDR3 loop spans 14 amino acids. V was pared by 3 bases and J by 0 bases, with 9 bases between.

The J gene is TRBJ1-5, the V gene TRBV14; no reliable D call. Per germline, CDR1 SGHDN and CDR2 FVKESK. CDR3 length equals 12 residues. V was clipped by 0 bases and J by 7 bases, with 4 bases between them. CDR3 in amino acids: CASSQDRQPQHF. The CDR3 bases are TGTGCCAGCAGCCAAGATCGGCAGCCCCAGCATTTT. Looking up the rest from reference TRBV14 and TRBJ1-5 gives the full variable domain: EAGVTQFPSHSVIEKGQTVTLRCDPISGHDNLYWYRRVMGKEIKFLLHFVKESKQDESGMPNNRFLAERTGGTYSTLKVQPAELEDSGVYFCASSQDRQPQHFGDGTRLSIL.

The rearrangement links TRBV11-3 to TRBJ1-5, with 7 bases that match TRBD1. The CDR3 totals 18 residues. Germline loops: CDR1 SGHNT, CDR2 YENEEA. Trimming removed 4 bases from V and 4 bases from J; junction bases left unmatched: 16. The CDR3 loop is CASSYPSRRGQLNQPQHF. CDR3 nucleotide sequence: TGTGCCAGCAGCTACCCGTCCCGCCGGGGACAGCTAAATCAGCCCCAGCATTTT. The whole variable domain, remainder taken from reference TRBV11-3 and TRBJ1-5, is EAGVVQSPRYKIIEKKQPVAFWCNPISGHNTLYWYLQNLGQGPELLIRYENEEAVDDSQLPKDRFSAERLKGVDSTLKIQPAELGDSAVYLCASSYPSRRGQLNQPQHFGDGTRLSIL.

This clone was seen just once. Here the CDR3 reads CASRLGGVEETQYF. DNA for the CDR3: TGTGCAAGTCGCTTAGGGGGGGTGGAAGAGACCCAGTACTTC. V is TRBV12-2 and J is TRBJ2-5; TRBD2, the table's D call, lacks a check against the DNA. TRBV12-2 is recorded as a pseudogene. This CDR3 has 14 residues.

The CDR3 loop is CASIQEGFDTIYF. CDR3 nucleotides: TGTGCCAGTATCCAGGAAGGATTTGACACCATATATTTT. V usage is TRBV19 and J usage is TRBJ1-3; D not certain. Per germline, CDR1 LNHDA and CDR2 SQIVND (reference sequence). Trimming pared 7 bases from V and 8 bases from J, leaving 15 bases between. The CDR3 totals 13 residues.

The CDR3 reads CASSYGTGLETQYF. The DNA of the CDR3 is TGTGCCAGCAGCTATGGGACAGGTCTGGAGACCCAGTACTTC. This rearrangement joins TRBV9 to TRBJ2-5; 8 bases are shared with TRBD1. V shed 4 bases, J shed 5 bases, and the junction held 7 bases outside the gene matches. This CDR3 contains 14 residues. CDR1 SGDLS and CDR2 YYNGEE come from the germline V gene.

The V gene is TRBV7-3, the J gene TRBJ2-3, with 7 bases matching TRBD2. This CDR3 has 15 amino acids. J gave up 1 base and V 2 bases, and 3 bases lay outside the gene matches. Germline CDR1 SGHTA, CDR2 FQGTGA. CDR3 region: CASSLLAGGTDTQYF. The CDR3 nucleotides are TGTGCCAGCAGCTTACTGGCGGGAGGCACAGATACGCAGTATTTT.

V usage is TRBV6-1 and J usage is TRBJ2-5, with D perhaps TRBD1 (6 bases). The germline V gene encodes CDR1 MNHNS and CDR2 SASEGT. The CDR3 totals 14 residues. Trimming shortened V by 3 bases and J by 3 bases, and 11 bases separated the two germline ends. The CDR3 loop reads CASSEQQGKETQYF. Here the CDR3 DNA reads TGTGCCAGCAGTGAGCAACAGGGCAAAGAGACCCAGTACTTC.

The rearrangement joins TRBV7-2 to TRBJ2-1, with D tentatively TRBD2 (5 bases). Per germline, CDR1 SGHTA and CDR2 FQGNSA. With 0 bases removed from V and 4 bases from J, the gap between germline ends came to 13 bases. The CDR3 is made up of 16 amino acids. CDR3: CASSLAPRRGYNEQFF. The CDR3 bases are TGTGCCAGCAGCTTAGCGCCCCGACGAGGGTACAATGAGCAGTTCTTC.

Concerning this clone: Compared with germline, one end of the junction differs, possibly owing to a read error. V and J are TRBV6-6 and TRBJ2-1; 12 bases fit TRBD2. The CDR3 is 19 amino acids. Germline V gene sequence: CDR1 MNHNY, CDR2 SVGAGI (reference sequence). In DNA form, the CDR3 reads TGTGTCAGCAGTCCCGGGGCTAGCGGGAGGGCCCTCTCCTACAATGAGCAGTTCTTC. Its translation is CVSSPGASGRALSYNEQFF.

This chain joins TRBV5-4 and TRBJ2-1; D possibly corresponds to TRBD2 (5 bases). The germline CDR1 and CDR2 sequences are SGHNT and YYREEE (reference sequence). This CDR3 has 15 amino acids. V was clipped by 1 base and J by 5 bases, with 13 bases between them. The CDR3, as DNA: TGTGCCAGCAGCTTGAAGAGCGGTGCCCACAATGAGCAGTTCTTC. Protein sequence: CASSLKSGAHNEQFF.

This clone has more than one count but fewer than ten. The rearrangement links TRBV5-5 to TRBJ1-5; 7 bases agree with TRBD1. Germline loops: CDR1 SGHKS, CDR2 YYEKEE (reference sequence). After removal of 3 bases from V and 3 bases from J, the junction contained 6 bases not matched to a gene. The CDR3 contains 15 residues. This CDR3 is CASSWTGDNNQPQHF. The CDR3 nucleotides read TGTGCCAGCAGCTGGACAGGCGACAACAATCAGCCCCAGCATTTT.

V and J are TRBV10-2 and TRBJ2-6; D gene unclear. Germline V gives CDR1 WSHSY, CDR2 SAAADI. V dropped 6 bases and J dropped 0 bases, with 9 bases sitting between them. The CDR3 spans 15 residues. CDR3 amino acids: CASRETGSGANVLTF. DNA for the CDR3: TGCGCCAGCAGAGAGACGGGCTCTGGGGCCAACGTCCTGACTTTC.

The chain joins TRBV5-6 to TRBJ2-5; 10 bases line up with TRBD1. The CDR3 spans 15 residues. CDR1 and CDR2 from the germline V gene are SGHDT and YYEEEE. Trimming cost V 4 bases and J 4 bases; bases outside gene matches: 7. CDR3 region: CASSRWTGGGETQYF. For the CDR3, the DNA is TGTGCCAGCAGCCGCTGGACAGGGGGGGGAGAGACCCAGTACTTC.

The chain employs TRBV19 and TRBJ2-5; D might be TRBD1 (5 bases). This CDR3 has 15 amino acids. Germline V gene sequence: CDR1 LNHDA, CDR2 SQIVND (reference sequence). The ends were cut back, 1 base at V and 2 bases at J, with 11 bases in the middle. The chain's CDR3 is CASSIVQGRQETQYF. The CDR3 DNA is TGTGCCAGTAGTATAGTCCAGGGTCGGCAAGAGACCCAGTACTTC.

DNA for the CDR3: TGTGCCAGCAGCGTAACCCCTGGAGCAATGAACACTGAAGCTTTCTTT. Amino acid sequence: CASSVTPGAMNTEAFF. The rearrangement joins TRBV9 to TRBJ1-1; D is uncertain. CDR1 SGDLS and CDR2 YYNGEE come from the germline V gene. Trimming stripped 1 base from V and 0 bases from J, with 13 bases between. This CDR3 spans 16 amino acids.

The chain is built from TRBV7-7 and TRBJ2-5, with 12 nucleotides matching TRBD2. The junction had 10 bases not matched to a gene; V was cut back by 1 base and J by 4 bases. The CDR3 has 18 amino acids. From germline, CDR1 is SSHAT and CDR2 FNYEAQ (reference sequence). The CDR3 sequence is CASSLGMASGGVRETQYF. The DNA for the CDR3 is TGTGCCAGCAGCTTAGGCATGGCTAGCGGGGGGGTACGAGAGACCCAGTACTTC.

Here the CDR3 reads CASSFVGPAYEQYF. The DNA of the CDR3 is TGTGCCAGCAGCTTTGTTGGGCCGGCCTACGAGCAGTACTTC. This chain links TRBV7-2 with TRBJ2-5; D gene unclear. The J call is uncertain, as TRBJ2-7 better fits the DNA end. CDR3 size: 14 residues. CDR1 and CDR2 from the germline V gene are SGHTA and FQGNSA.

This clone has only one observation. The gene calls are TRBV11-3 and TRBJ2-2, with D tentatively TRBD2 (5 bases). Germline V gene data show CDR1 as SGHNT and CDR2 as YENEEA. The CDR3 has 18 residues. V was trimmed by 5 bases and J by 0 bases, leaving 19 bases between them. The CDR3 loop is CASSRRGVGISNTGELFF. The CDR3 DNA sequence: TGTGCCAGCAGCCGTCGAGGAGTCGGGATATCGAACACCGGGGAGCTGTTTTTT. The complete variable domain, with remaining parts taken from reference TRBV11-3 and TRBJ2-2, reads EAGVVQSPRYKIIEKKQPVAFWCNPISGHNTLYWYLQNLGQGPELLIRYENEEAVDDSQLPKDRFSAERLKGVDSTLKIQPAELGDSAVYLCASSRRGVGISNTGELFFGEGSRLTVL.

V is TRBV3-1 (or the pseudogene TRBV3-2) and J is TRBJ1-1; TRBD1 aligns across 7 bases. Germline loops: CDR1 LGHDT, CDR2 YNNKEL (reference sequence). J gave up 1 base and V 4 bases, and 3 bases lay outside the gene matches. This CDR3 region has 14 residues. DNA of the CDR3: TGTGCCAGCAGCCGAGGACAGGAGAACACTGAAGCTTTCTTT. Its translation is CASSRGQENTEAFF.

The rearrangement links TRBV6-2 or TRBV6-3 to TRBJ2-1, with a tentative D call TRBD2 (6 bases). Germline V gene sequence: CDR1 MNHEY, CDR2 SVGEGT. The length of the CDR3 is 16 residues. The germline V and J ends were trimmed by 2 bases and 1 base, with 12 bases remaining between them. CDR3 sequence reads: CASSYGTLGSYNEQFF. CDR3 nucleotides: TGTGCCAGCAGTTACGGGACTCTAGGGTCCTACAATGAGCAGTTCTTC.

The chain is built from TRBV28 and TRBJ2-6, with TRBD2 as a possible D gene (6 bases). This CDR3 is built from 16 residues. Germline CDR1 MDHEN, CDR2 SYDVKM. V shed 5 bases and J shed 4 bases, with 15 bases lying between them. CDR3: CASSPVEGTGANVLTF. CDR3 nucleotides: TGTGCCAGCAGTCCGGTGGAGGGAACCGGGGCCAACGTCCTGACTTTC.

This rearrangement joins TRBV28 to TRBJ2-3; D is unresolved. The CDR3 runs to 15 residues. Germline lookup yields CDR1 MDHEN and CDR2 SYDVKM. V was cut by 8 bases and J by 6 bases, with 21 bases left in between. CDR3: CASGSLTVSGDTQYF. In DNA, the CDR3 is TGTGCCAGCGGCTCCCTTACGGTGTCCGGGGATACGCAGTATTTT.